These 31 T cell receptor beta chains share one sample of origin, sequenced in a study of CD8+CD57+ T cells in acquired aplastic anemia listed by TCRdb under 2018. The listed sequencing device is Illumina HiSeq 2000. Genomic DNA was used as template for profiling of TCR beta VDJ combinations and CDR3 sequences. TCRdb reprocessing: public reads trimmed at Q25 with fastp, clones called with MiXCR, in-frame beta chains kept. Merged by CDR3 protein, the rows form single entries marked with the most common genes and DNA. The sample records about 220,000 distinct CDR3 sequences, almost 35% of which are singletons. The ten largest clones represent roughly 1.1% of the sample. The sequenced sample consisted of sorted CD4+, CD8+, or CD8+CD57+ T cells (not recorded which) from PBMCs. Receptors originate from a human donor in good health, serving as a control.

This clonotype was seen repeatedly, ten times or more. The chain is built from TRBV4-1 and TRBJ2-5; D is ambiguous. This CDR3 is 17 amino acids long. Per germline, CDR1 MGHRA and CDR2 YSYEKL. V was shortened by 1 base and J by 7 bases, with 22 bases between the two germline ends. The CDR3, as DNA: TGCGCCAGCAGCCAAGGTCGTATCGGGCACCCAGAACGGACCCAGTACTTC. It is translated as CASSQGRIGHPERTQYF.

The table lists this clonotype with many counts. CDR3 in amino acids: CASSLGLGVVNEQFF. Here the CDR3 DNA reads TGTGCCAGCAGTTTGGGACTAGGGGTCGTCAATGAGCAGTTCTTC. This chain links TRBV2 with TRBJ2-1; 8 bases match TRBD2. The CDR3 is 15 residues long. Germline V lookup: CDR1 SNHLY, CDR2 FYNNEI. V lost 5 bases, J lost 6 bases, and 9 bases stayed unmatched.

The CDR3 region is CASSRDSLSYGYTF. Here the CDR3 DNA reads TGTGCCAGCAGCCGTGACTCCCTTAGCTATGGCTACACCTTC. This chain connects TRBV27 to TRBJ1-2, with D unresolved. The germline V gene has CDR1 MNHEY and CDR2 SMNVEV (reference sequence). Trimming left V 6 bases short and J 4 bases short, with 15 bases between. CDR3 length: 14 amino acids.

V and J are TRBV29-1 and TRBJ2-7; no firm D call. Per the germline V gene, CDR1 is SQVTM and CDR2 is ANQGSEA. CDR3 length: 14 amino acids. Trimming stripped 8 bases from V and 5 bases from J, with 22 bases between. CDR3 region: CSSYSTSSGHEQYF. In DNA, the CDR3 is TGCAGCAGTTACTCGACTTCCTCTGGGCACGAGCAGTACTTC.

In its sample, this clonotype was seen a few times. J is TRBJ1-5 and V is TRBV19, with D uncertain. The germline V gene encodes CDR1 LNHDA and CDR2 SQIVND (reference sequence). The CDR3 spans 16 residues. The V end lost 5 bases, the J end lost 2 bases, and 16 bases lay between the germline ends. CDR3 protein: CASSALRESGNQPQHF. The CDR3 nucleotides read TGTGCCAGTAGTGCCTTGAGGGAATCCGGCAATCAGCCCCAGCATTTT. Full variable domain (outside the CDR3, taken from reference TRBV19 and TRBJ1-5): DGGITQSPKYLFRKEGQNVTLSCEQNLNHDAMYWYRQDPGQGLRLIYYSQIVNDFQKGDIAEGYSVSREKKESFPLTVTSAQKNPTAFYLCASSALRESGNQPQHFGDGTRLSIL.

V gene TRBV5-1 combines with J gene TRBJ1-2; D is unclear. This CDR3 contains 16 residues. Germline V gene sequence: CDR1 SGHRS, CDR2 YFSETQ. V was trimmed by 2 bases and J by 4 bases, leaving 18 bases between them. This chain's CDR3 is CASSLPQSRGVYGYTF. CDR3 DNA: TGCGCCAGCAGCTTACCGCAAAGTAGAGGAGTCTATGGCTACACCTTC.

In its sample, this clonotype was seen many times. This chain links TRBV24-1 with TRBJ2-1; 10 positions match TRBD2. Per germline, CDR1 KGHDR and CDR2 SFDVKD. The CDR3 runs to 15 residues. V lost 8 bases to trimming and J lost 6 bases; unmatched junction nucleotides: 9. The CDR3 bases are TGTGCCACCAAAGCGGGAGGGCCGGGGGGCAATGAGCAGTTCTTC. Encoded protein: CATKAGGPGGNEQFF.

At least ten counts were recorded for this clonotype. This chain joins TRBV5-5 and TRBJ2-3, with a possible D match to TRBD2 (5 bases). The V end was cut by 1 base, the J end by 9 bases, with 12 bases between. The CDR3 is 13 amino acids. Germline V lookup: CDR1 SGHKS, CDR2 YYEKEE (reference sequence). The DNA of the CDR3 is TGTGCCAGCAGCTTGTCTCCTAGCCAGACGCAGTATTTT. It encodes CASSLSPSQTQYF. Variable domain in full (rest from reference TRBV5-5 and TRBJ2-3): DAGVTQSPTHLIKTRGQQVTLRCSPISGHKSVSWYQQVLGQGPQFIFQYYEKEERGRGNFPDRFSARQFPNYSSELNVNALLLGDSALYLCASSLSPSQTQYFGPGTRLTVL.

The chain recombines TRBV25-1 with TRBJ1-2, with 10 nucleotides matching TRBD1. V shed 3 bases, J shed 6 bases, and the junction held 7 bases outside the gene matches. Germline CDR1 is MGHDK and CDR2 is SYGVNS. This CDR3 spans 15 amino acids. The CDR3 here is CASSEAWTGGNGYTF. CDR3 nucleotides: TGTGCCAGCAGTGAGGCCTGGACAGGGGGTAATGGCTACACCTTC.

V is TRBV2 and J is TRBJ1-1; no firm D call. CDR1 SNHLY and CDR2 FYNNEI come from the germline V gene. CDR3 size: 13 residues. Trimming pared 7 bases from V and 1 base from J, leaving 10 bases between. The CDR3 here is CASTPPGNTEAFF. DNA for the CDR3: TGTGCCAGCACTCCTCCAGGGAACACTGAAGCTTTCTTT.

This clonotype was detected many times. The rearrangement links TRBV5-6 to TRBJ2-7, with D unresolved. This CDR3 is built from 13 residues. V gave up 3 bases and J gave up 5 bases, with 12 bases separating them. Germline CDR1 SGHDT, CDR2 YYEEEE. The CDR3: CASSSRPRHEQYF. CDR3 DNA: TGTGCCAGCAGCTCTCGACCCCGCCACGAGCAGTACTTC.

With respect to this clonotype: This clone may be a read error of a much larger clone one base away. The chain carries TRBV7-2 and TRBJ2-5; tentatively, D is TRBD2 (7 bases). The CDR3 is made up of 14 amino acids. Between the trimmed V and J ends, which lost 3 bases and 3 bases, there was a span of 11 bases. Germline values: CDR1 SGHTA, CDR2 FQGNSA. The CDR3 loop is CASSFGGAKETQYF. CDR3 in DNA: TGTGCCAGCAGCTTTGGGGGGGCCAAAGAGACCCAGTACTTC.

This clonotype was seen a handful of times. The chain joins TRBV18 to TRBJ1-2, with D perhaps TRBD1 (5 bases). Germline V gene sequence: CDR1 KGHSH, CDR2 LQKENI. The CDR3 runs to 15 residues. V was trimmed by 0 bases and J by 2 bases, leaving 10 bases between them. The CDR3 sequence: CASSPPRGGNYGYTF. The CDR3 bases are TGTGCCAGCTCACCACCGAGGGGAGGGAACTATGGCTACACCTTC.

A few counts support this clonotype. This may be a read error, as it is one base from a much larger clone. This rearrangement joins TRBV2 to TRBJ1-2; 12 nucleotides agree with TRBD1. This CDR3 contains 17 residues. Germline V gene data show CDR1 as SNHLY and CDR2 as FYNNEI. The CDR3 nucleotides are TGTGCCATTCCCAAGGTGGAGGGACAGGGGGCTAACTATAGCTACACCTTC. It specifies CAIPKVEGQGANYSYTF.

Remarks on this clonotype: Given a much more abundant clone one base away, this may be a read error. The V and J genes are TRBV5-1 and TRBJ2-7; D is uncertain. The length of the CDR3 is 14 residues. The germline V gene encodes CDR1 SGHRS and CDR2 YFSETQ. For the CDR3, the DNA is TGCGCCAGCGGCTTGACCGGCCCTCCCCACGAGCAGTACTTC. Translation gives CASGLTGPPHEQYF.

Many counts were recorded for this clonotype. The CDR3 protein is CASRRTANTEAFF. The DNA for the CDR3 is TGCGCCAGCAGAAGGACAGCAAACACTGAAGCTTTCTTT. The V gene is TRBV10-1, the J gene TRBJ1-1; maybe TRBD1 (6 bases). CDR1 is WNHNN and CDR2 is SYGVQD in the germline V gene (reference sequence). The CDR3 covers 13 residues. The germline V and J ends were trimmed by 6 bases and 2 bases, with 10 bases remaining between them.

The count of this clonotype is one. Here the CDR3 reads CATSSLATGANYGYTF. DNA of the CDR3: TGTGCCACCAGCAGCTTGGCTACAGGGGCTAACTATGGCTACACCTTC. The genes are TRBV15 and TRBJ1-2; 7 bases fit TRBD1. Germline assignment: CDR1 LNHNV and CDR2 YYDKDF (reference sequence). This CDR3 comprises 16 residues. V shed 3 bases, J shed 0 bases, and the junction held 7 bases outside the gene matches.

The chain joins TRBV5-1 to TRBJ2-5, with 8 nucleotides matching TRBD2. This CDR3 has 14 amino acids. With V trimmed by 1 base and J by 3 bases, 2 bases remained unmatched. Germline V lookup: CDR1 SGHRS, CDR2 YFSETQ. The CDR3 nucleotides are TGCGCCAGCAGCTTGAATAGCGGGGAAGAGACCCAGTACTTC. Translated, it gives CASSLNSGEETQYF. The whole variable domain, remainder taken from reference TRBV5-1 and TRBJ2-5, is KAGVTQTPRYLIKTRGQQVTLSCSPISGHRSVSWYQQTPGQGLQFLFEYFSETQRNKGNFPGRFSGRQFSNSRSEMNVSTLELGDSALYLCASSLNSGEETQYFGPGTRLLVL.

Relative to its sample, this clonotype is medium-sized (0.01 to 0.1%). V and J are TRBV7-9 and TRBJ1-3; no definite D call. CDR3 length: 13 amino acids. Germline-derived CDR1 and CDR2 are SEHNR and FQNEAQ (reference sequence). V gave up 4 bases and J gave up 0 bases, with 4 bases separating them. Written as DNA, the CDR3 is TGTGCCAGCAGCTGGGACTCTGGAAACACCATATATTTT. Its translation: CASSWDSGNTIYF. The whole variable domain, remainder taken from reference TRBV7-9 and TRBJ1-3, is DTGVSQNPRHKITKRGQNVTFRCDPISEHNRLYWYRQTLGQGPEFLTYFQNEAQLEKSRLLSDRFSAERPKGSFSTLEIQRTEQGDSAMYLCASSWDSGNTIYFGEGSWLTVV.

J is TRBJ1-6 and V is TRBV19; 8 positions agree with TRBD1. The J segment lost 8 bases and the V segment lost 9 bases, leaving 3 bases of the junction unmatched. The CDR3 has 12 residues. The germline V gene has CDR1 LNHDA and CDR2 SQIVND (reference sequence). The CDR3 bases are TGTGCCAGCGGACAGGGAGATTCACCCCTCCACTTT. This gives the protein CASGQGDSPLHF. Full variable domain (missing parts from reference TRBV19 and TRBJ1-6): DGGITQSPKYLFRKEGQNVTLSCEQNLNHDAMYWYRQDPGQGLRLIYYSQIVNDFQKGDIAEGYSVSREKKESFPLTVTSAQKNPTAFYLCASGQGDSPLHFGNGTRLTVT.

V is TRBV19 and J is TRBJ2-7, with 7 bases that match TRBD1. V gave up 5 bases and J gave up 2 bases; unmatched junction bases: 6. The germline CDR1 and CDR2 sequences are LNHDA and SQIVND (reference sequence). The CDR3 runs to 14 residues. The CDR3 region has the DNA TGTGCCAGTAGTTCCCTGGACAGGACCTACGAGCAGTACTTC. Encoded protein: CASSSLDRTYEQYF.

This clonotype appeared a few times. V is TRBV4-1 and J is TRBJ2-2; D may be TRBD2 (6 bases). This CDR3 contains 17 residues. V was clipped by 3 bases and J by 5 bases, with 19 bases between them. Looked up from germline, CDR1 is MGHRA and CDR2 is YSYEKL. DNA for the CDR3: TGCGCCAGCAGCCAGGGCGGGGCCGTGAGCATTACCGGGGAGCTGTTTTTT. Translating gives CASSQGGAVSITGELFF.

The sample holds a few counts of this clonotype. The chain recombines TRBV20-1 with TRBJ1-1; TRBD1 matches at 9 bases. The CDR3 contains 15 residues. V lost 1 base to trimming and J lost 4 bases; unmatched junction nucleotides: 7. Germline lookup yields CDR1 DFQATT and CDR2 SNEGSKA (reference sequence). CDR3 bases: TGCAGTGCTAGAGGAGGAACAGGGGGCGGCACTGAAGCTTTCTTT. This sequence encodes CSARGGTGGGTEAFF.

The table lists this clonotype with many counts. The V and J genes are TRBV20-1 and TRBJ1-5; the D gene is possibly TRBD1 (6 bases). CDR1 DFQATT and CDR2 SNEGSKA come from the germline V gene (reference sequence). V dropped 1 base and J dropped 9 bases, with 13 bases sitting between them. The length of the CDR3 is 13 residues. DNA of the CDR3: TGCAGTGCTAGAGGACAGGTCGGGGGGCCCCAGCATTTT. It is translated as CSARGQVGGPQHF.

V usage is TRBV10-3 and J usage is TRBJ2-1, with D possibly being TRBD1 (8 bases). V was pared by 4 bases and J by 11 bases, with 24 bases between. From germline, CDR1 is ENHRY and CDR2 SYGVKD. The CDR3 consists of 16 residues. For the CDR3, the DNA is TGTGCCATCAGTGGAGCGGGACAGGCGAGTACAATGAAGCAGTTCTTC. It codes for CAISGAGQASTMKQFF.

This clonotype was recorded at least ten times. J is TRBJ1-5 and V is TRBV19, with 7 nucleotides matching TRBD1. The trim removed 7 bases at V and 3 bases at J, leaving 3 bases unmatched. Per the germline V gene, CDR1 is LNHDA and CDR2 is SQIVND (reference sequence). The CDR3 is made up of 13 amino acids. The CDR3 is CASTDRINQPQHF. DNA of the CDR3: TGTGCCAGTACGGACAGGATCAATCAGCCCCAGCATTTT. Full variable domain (missing parts from reference TRBV19 and TRBJ1-5): DGGITQSPKYLFRKEGQNVTLSCEQNLNHDAMYWYRQDPGQGLRLIYYSQIVNDFQKGDIAEGYSVSREKKESFPLTVTSAQKNPTAFYLCASTDRINQPQHFGDGTRLSIL.

This clonotype was seen at least ten times. The V and J genes are TRBV7-2 and TRBJ2-5; 9 bases are shared with TRBD2. With V trimmed by 2 bases and J by 1 base, 2 bases remained unmatched. The germline V gene encodes CDR1 SGHTA and CDR2 FQGNSA. The CDR3 is 15 residues long. The CDR3 DNA is TGTGCCAGCAGCTTAAGAGCGGGAGGCCAAGAGACCCAGTACTTC. Its translation: CASSLRAGGQETQYF.

This clonotype came up many times. This chain joins TRBV19 and TRBJ1-1; unclear D gene. The V end was cut by 2 bases, the J end by 1 base, with 5 bases between. Germline V lookup: CDR1 LNHDA, CDR2 SQIVND (reference sequence). This CDR3 region has 13 residues. DNA of the CDR3: TGTGCCAGTAGTATAACAGCGAACACTGAAGCTTTCTTT. Protein product: CASSITANTEAFF. The full variable domain, in which reference TRBV19 and TRBJ1-1 provide the parts outside the CDR3, is DGGITQSPKYLFRKEGQNVTLSCEQNLNHDAMYWYRQDPGQGLRLIYYSQIVNDFQKGDIAEGYSVSREKKESFPLTVTSAQKNPTAFYLCASSITANTEAFFGQGTRLTVV.

V gene TRBV15 combines with J gene TRBJ1-6; 12 bases fit TRBD1. After removal of 0 bases from V and 8 bases from J, the junction contained 5 bases not matched to a gene. There are 17 residues in the CDR3. Germline V lookup: CDR1 LNHNV, CDR2 YYDKDF (reference sequence). The CDR3 region is CATSRDRDRGRDSPLHF. CDR3 bases: TGTGCCACCAGCAGAGATCGGGACAGGGGGCGGGATTCACCCCTCCACTTT.

This clonotype was detected many times. The rearrangement joins TRBV6-1 to TRBJ2-7; D is perhaps TRBD1 or TRBD2 (5 bases each). Germline V gene sequence: CDR1 MNHNS, CDR2 SASEGT. The V and J ends lost 6 bases and 3 bases respectively, with 15 bases between them. The CDR3 totals 14 residues. Written as DNA, the CDR3 is TGTGCCAGCAGACCCGGGACCGACATCTACGAGCAGTACTTC. As protein: CASRPGTDIYEQYF.

The V gene is TRBV5-1, the J gene TRBJ1-1; D unresolved. Germline loops: CDR1 SGHRS, CDR2 YFSETQ. V was clipped by 3 bases and J by 1 base, with 7 bases between them. CDR3 size: 13 residues. In DNA, the CDR3 is TGCGCCAGCAGCTACCTCGGGAACACTGAAGCTTTCTTT. Its protein product is CASSYLGNTEAFF.